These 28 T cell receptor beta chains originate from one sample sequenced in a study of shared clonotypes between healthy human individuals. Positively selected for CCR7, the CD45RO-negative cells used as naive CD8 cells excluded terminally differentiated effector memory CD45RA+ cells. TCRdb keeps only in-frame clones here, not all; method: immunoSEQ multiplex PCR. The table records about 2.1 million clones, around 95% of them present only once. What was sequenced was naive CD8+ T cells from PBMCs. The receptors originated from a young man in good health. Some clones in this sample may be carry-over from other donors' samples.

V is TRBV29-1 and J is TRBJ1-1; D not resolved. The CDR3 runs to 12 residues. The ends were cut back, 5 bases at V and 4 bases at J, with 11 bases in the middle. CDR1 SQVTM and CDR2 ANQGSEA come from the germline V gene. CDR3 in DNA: TGCAGCGTTTACTACAGAGGCACTGAAGCTTTCTTT. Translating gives CSVYYRGTEAFF.

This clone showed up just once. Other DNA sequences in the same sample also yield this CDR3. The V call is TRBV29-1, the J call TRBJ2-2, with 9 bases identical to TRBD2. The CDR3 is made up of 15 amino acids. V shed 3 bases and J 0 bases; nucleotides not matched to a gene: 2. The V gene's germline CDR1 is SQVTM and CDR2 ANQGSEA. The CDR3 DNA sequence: TGCAGCGTTGAGACTAGCGGAACGAACACCGGGGAGCTGTTTTTT. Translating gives CSVETSGTNTGELFF.

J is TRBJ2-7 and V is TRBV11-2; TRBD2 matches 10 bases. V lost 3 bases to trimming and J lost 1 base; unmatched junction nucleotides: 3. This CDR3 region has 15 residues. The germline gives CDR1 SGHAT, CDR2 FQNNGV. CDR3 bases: TGTGCCAGCAGCTTCGGACTAGCGGTGTCCTACGAGCAGTACTTC. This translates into CASSFGLAVSYEQYF. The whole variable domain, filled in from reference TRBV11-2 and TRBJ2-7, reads EAGVAQSPRYKIIEKRQSVAFWCNPISGHATLYWYQQILGQGPKLLIQFQNNGVVDDSQLPKDRFSAERLKGVDSTLKIQPAKLEDSAVYLCASSFGLAVSYEQYFGPGTRLTVT.

The chain's CDR3 is CASSLTGPGYTF. CDR3 nucleotide sequence: TGCGCCAGCAGCTTAACAGGTCCTGGCTACACCTTC. V is TRBV5-1 and J is TRBJ1-2; TRBD1 might be the D (5 bases). This CDR3 region has 12 residues. CDR1 and CDR2 (germline): SGHRS, YFSETQ. V lost 2 bases and J lost 7, with 9 bases in between.

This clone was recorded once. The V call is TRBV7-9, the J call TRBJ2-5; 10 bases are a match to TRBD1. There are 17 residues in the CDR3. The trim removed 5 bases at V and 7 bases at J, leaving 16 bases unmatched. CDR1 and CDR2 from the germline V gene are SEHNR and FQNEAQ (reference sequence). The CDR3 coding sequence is TGTGCCAGCAGCCAACGACAGGGGGCATTCCAAGGGGTGACCCAGTACTTC. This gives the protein CASSQRQGAFQGVTQYF.

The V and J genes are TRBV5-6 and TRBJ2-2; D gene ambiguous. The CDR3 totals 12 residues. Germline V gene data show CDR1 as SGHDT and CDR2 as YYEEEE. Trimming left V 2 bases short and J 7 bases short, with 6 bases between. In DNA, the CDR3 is TGTGCCAGCAGCTTATTAATCGGGGAGCTGTTTTTT. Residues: CASSLLIGELFF.

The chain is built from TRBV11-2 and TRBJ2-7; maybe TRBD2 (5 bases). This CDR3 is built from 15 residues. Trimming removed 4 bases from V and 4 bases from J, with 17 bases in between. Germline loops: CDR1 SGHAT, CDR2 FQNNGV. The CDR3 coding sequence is TGTGCCAGCAGCTCCACCCGGCTAGCCTGGTACGAGCAGTACTTC. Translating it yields CASSSTRLAWYEQYF.

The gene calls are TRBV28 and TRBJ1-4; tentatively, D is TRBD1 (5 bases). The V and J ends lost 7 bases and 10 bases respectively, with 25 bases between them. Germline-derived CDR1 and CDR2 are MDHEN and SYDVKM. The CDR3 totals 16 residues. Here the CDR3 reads CASTPVGGLINGKLFF. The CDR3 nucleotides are TGTGCCAGCACCCCCGTGGGGGGACTTATCAACGGAAAACTGTTTTTT.

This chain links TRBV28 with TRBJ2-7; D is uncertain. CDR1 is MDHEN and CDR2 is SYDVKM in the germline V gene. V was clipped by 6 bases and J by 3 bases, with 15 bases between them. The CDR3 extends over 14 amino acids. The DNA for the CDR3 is TGTGCCAGCAGCGATCACCCCCCTATCTACGAGCAGTACTTC. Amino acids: CASSDHPPIYEQYF.

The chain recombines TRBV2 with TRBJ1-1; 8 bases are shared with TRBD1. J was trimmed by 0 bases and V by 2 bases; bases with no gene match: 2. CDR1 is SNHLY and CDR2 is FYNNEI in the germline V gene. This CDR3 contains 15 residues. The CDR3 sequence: CASSESDRVNTEAFF. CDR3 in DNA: TGTGCCAGCAGTGAATCGGACAGGGTGAACACTGAAGCTTTCTTT.

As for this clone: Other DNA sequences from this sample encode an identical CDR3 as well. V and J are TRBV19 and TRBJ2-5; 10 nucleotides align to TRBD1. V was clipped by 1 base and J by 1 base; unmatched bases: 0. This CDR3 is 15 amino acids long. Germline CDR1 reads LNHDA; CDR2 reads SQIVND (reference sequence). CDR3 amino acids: CASSIGTGGQETQYF. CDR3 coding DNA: TGTGCCAGTAGTATAGGGACAGGGGGCCAAGAGACCCAGTACTTC.

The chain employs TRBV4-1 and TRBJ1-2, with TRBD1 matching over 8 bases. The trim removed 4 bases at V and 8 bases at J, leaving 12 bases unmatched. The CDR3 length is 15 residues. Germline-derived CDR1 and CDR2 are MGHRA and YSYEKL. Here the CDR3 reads CASSPPTGVQEGYTF. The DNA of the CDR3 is TGCGCCAGCAGCCCTCCGACAGGGGTGCAGGAAGGCTACACCTTC.

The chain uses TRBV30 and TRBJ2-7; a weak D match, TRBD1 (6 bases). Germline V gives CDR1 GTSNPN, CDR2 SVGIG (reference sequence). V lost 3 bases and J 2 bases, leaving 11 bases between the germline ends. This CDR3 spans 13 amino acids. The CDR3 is CAWRGHLTYEQYF. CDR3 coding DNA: TGTGCCTGGAGGGGACACCTAACCTACGAGCAGTACTTC. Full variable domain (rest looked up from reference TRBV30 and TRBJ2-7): SQTIHQWPATLVQPVGSPLSLECTVEGTSNPNLYWYRQAAGRGLQLLFYSVGIGQISSEVPQNLSASRPQDRQFILSSKKLLLSDSGFYLCAWRGHLTYEQYFGPGTRLTVT.

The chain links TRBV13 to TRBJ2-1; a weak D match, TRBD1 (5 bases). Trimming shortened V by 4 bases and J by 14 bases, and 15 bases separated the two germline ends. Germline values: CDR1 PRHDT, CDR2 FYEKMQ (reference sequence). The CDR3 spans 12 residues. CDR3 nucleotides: TGTGCCAGCAGCTCTCAGGGCTTTCAGGAGTTCTTC. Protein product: CASSSQGFQEFF.

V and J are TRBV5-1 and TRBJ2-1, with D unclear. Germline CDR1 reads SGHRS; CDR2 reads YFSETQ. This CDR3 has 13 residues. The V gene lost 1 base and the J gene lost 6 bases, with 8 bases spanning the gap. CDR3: CASSLIRLNEQFF. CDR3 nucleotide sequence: TGCGCCAGCAGCTTGATCAGGCTCAATGAGCAGTTCTTC.

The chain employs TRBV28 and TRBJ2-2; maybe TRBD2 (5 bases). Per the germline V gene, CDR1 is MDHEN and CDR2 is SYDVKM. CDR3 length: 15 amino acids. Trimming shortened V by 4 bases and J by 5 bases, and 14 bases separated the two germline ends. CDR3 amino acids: CASSWTVRGTGELFF. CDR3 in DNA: TGTGCCAGCAGTTGGACGGTGAGAGGGACCGGGGAGCTGTTTTTT.

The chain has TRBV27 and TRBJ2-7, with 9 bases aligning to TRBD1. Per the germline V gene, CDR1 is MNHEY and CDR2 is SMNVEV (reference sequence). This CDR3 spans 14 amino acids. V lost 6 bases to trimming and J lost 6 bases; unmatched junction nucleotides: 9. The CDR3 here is CASSYTGTGLEQYF. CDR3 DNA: TGTGCCAGCAGCTATACCGGGACAGGGCTCGAGCAGTACTTC.

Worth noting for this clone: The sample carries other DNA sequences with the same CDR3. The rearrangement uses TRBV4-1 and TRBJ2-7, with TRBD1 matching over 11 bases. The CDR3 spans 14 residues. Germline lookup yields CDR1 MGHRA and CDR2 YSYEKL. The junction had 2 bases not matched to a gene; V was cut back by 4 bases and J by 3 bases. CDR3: CASSLGQGVYEQYF. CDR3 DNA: TGCGCCAGCAGCCTGGGACAGGGGGTCTACGAGCAGTACTTC.

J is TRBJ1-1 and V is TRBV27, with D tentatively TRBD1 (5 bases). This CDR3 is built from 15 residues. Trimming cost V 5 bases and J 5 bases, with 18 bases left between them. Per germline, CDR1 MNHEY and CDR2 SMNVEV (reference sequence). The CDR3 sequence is CASSGGLSGGTEAFF. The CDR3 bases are TGTGCCAGCAGTGGGGGACTTTCCGGAGGGACTGAAGCTTTCTTT.

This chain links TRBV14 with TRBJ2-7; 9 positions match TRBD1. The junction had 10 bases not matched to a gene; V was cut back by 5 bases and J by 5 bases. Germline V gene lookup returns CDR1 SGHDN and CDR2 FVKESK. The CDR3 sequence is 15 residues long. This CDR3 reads CASSNRDRERNEQYF. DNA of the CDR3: TGTGCCAGCAGCAACCGGGACAGGGAGAGAAACGAGCAGTACTTC. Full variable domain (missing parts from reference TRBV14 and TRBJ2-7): EAGVTQFPSHSVIEKGQTVTLRCDPISGHDNLYWYRRVMGKEIKFLLHFVKESKQDESGMPNNRFLAERTGGTYSTLKVQPAELEDSGVYFCASSNRDRERNEQYFGPGTRLTVT.

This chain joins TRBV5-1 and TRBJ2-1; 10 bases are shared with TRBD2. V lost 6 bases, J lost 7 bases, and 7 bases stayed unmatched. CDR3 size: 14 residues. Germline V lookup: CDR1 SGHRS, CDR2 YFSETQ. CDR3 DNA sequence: TGCGCCAGCACTAGCGGGAGCGTAGGGAATGAGCAGTTCTTC. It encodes CASTSGSVGNEQFF.

CDR3 sequence: CASSLGLMRTNEKLFF. CDR3 sequence (DNA): TGTGCCAGCAGTTTAGGACTAATGAGGACTAATGAAAAACTGTTTTTT. The rearrangement uses TRBV27 and TRBJ1-4, with D uncertain. The CDR3 covers 16 residues. Germline values: CDR1 MNHEY, CDR2 SMNVEV (reference sequence). V was trimmed by 2 bases and J by 2 bases, leaving 12 bases between them.

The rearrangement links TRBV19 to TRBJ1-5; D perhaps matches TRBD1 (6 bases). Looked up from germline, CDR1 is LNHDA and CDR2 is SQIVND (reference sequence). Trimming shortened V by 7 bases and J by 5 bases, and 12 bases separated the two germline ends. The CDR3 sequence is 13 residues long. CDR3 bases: TGTGCCAGTACCCAGGGGTGGGATCAGCCCCAGCATTTT. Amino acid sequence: CASTQGWDQPQHF.

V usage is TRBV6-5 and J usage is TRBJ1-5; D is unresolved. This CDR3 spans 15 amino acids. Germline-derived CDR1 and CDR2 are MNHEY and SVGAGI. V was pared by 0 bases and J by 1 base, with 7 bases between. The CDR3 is CASSYSRMSNQPQHF. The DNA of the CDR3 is TGTGCCAGCAGTTACTCCAGGATGAGCAATCAGCCCCAGCATTTT.

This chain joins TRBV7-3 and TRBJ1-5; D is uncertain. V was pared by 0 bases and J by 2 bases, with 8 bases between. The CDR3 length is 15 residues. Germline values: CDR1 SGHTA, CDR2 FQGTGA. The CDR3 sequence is CASSLTGLGNQPQHF. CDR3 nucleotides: TGTGCCAGCAGCTTAACGGGTTTGGGCAATCAGCCCCAGCATTTT.

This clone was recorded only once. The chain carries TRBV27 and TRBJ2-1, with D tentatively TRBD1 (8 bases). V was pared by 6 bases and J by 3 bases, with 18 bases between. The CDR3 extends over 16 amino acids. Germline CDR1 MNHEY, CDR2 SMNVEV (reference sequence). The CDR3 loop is CASRPLQGGDYNEQFF. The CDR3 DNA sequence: TGTGCCAGCAGGCCACTACAGGGGGGGGACTACAATGAGCAGTTCTTC.

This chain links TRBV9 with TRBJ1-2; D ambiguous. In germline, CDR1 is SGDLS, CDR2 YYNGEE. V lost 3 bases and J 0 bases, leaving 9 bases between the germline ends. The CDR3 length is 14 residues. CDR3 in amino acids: CASSDGPSNYGYTF. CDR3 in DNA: TGTGCCAGCAGCGACGGGCCTTCTAACTATGGCTACACCTTC.

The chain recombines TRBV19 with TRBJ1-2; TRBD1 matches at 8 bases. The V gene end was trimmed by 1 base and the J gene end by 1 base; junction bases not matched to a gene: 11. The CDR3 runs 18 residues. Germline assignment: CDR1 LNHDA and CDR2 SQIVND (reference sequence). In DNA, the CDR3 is TGTGCCAGTAGTATAGTTCTACCGGGACAGGAATATAACTATGGCTACACCTTC. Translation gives CASSIVLPGQEYNYGYTF.